These 20 T cell receptor beta chains came from one sample sequenced in a study of technical replicates of blood from a handful of donors. Data came from immunoSEQ multiplex PCR; TCRdb stores just in-frame clones and leaves some out. In the table there are about 83,000 clones, roughly 94% of which are singletons. Sequenced material: T cells isolated from PBMCs. The receptor source for this set is a human donor in good health.

The chain recombines TRBV7-9 with TRBJ2-7; 10 bases line up with TRBD1. The CDR3 is 18 amino acids. CDR1 SEHNR and CDR2 FQNEAQ come from the germline V gene (reference sequence). V gave up 4 bases and J gave up 4 bases; unmatched junction bases: 16. CDR3 sequence: CASSSGTGEEPVSYEQYF. The CDR3 coding sequence is TGTGCCAGCAGCTCGGGGACAGGGGAGGAGCCCGTATCTTACGAGCAGTACTTC. The full variable domain, with the rest looked up from reference TRBV7-9 and TRBJ2-7, is DTGVSQNPRHKITKRGQNVTFRCDPISEHNRLYWYRQTLGQGPEFLTYFQNEAQLEKSRLLSDRFSAERPKGSFSTLEIQRTEQGDSAMYLCASSSGTGEEPVSYEQYFGPGTRLTVT.

The CDR3 protein is CASSAAGTGVPYEQYF. DNA of the CDR3: TGTGCCAGCAGCGCGGCCGGGACAGGGGTCCCCTACGAGCAGTACTTC. This chain connects TRBV5-5 to TRBJ2-7; the match to TRBD1 covers 10 bases. Germline V gives CDR1 SGHKS, CDR2 YYEKEE (reference sequence). J was trimmed by 2 bases and V by 4 bases; bases with no gene match: 9. The CDR3 sequence is 16 residues long.

The chain couples TRBV7-7 to TRBJ2-1; D may be TRBD2 (5 bases). Germline V CDR1 and CDR2: SSHAT, FNYEAQ (reference sequence). This CDR3 is 16 amino acids long. V was clipped by 5 bases and J by 0 bases, with 14 bases between them. The CDR3 coding sequence is TGTGCCAGCAGCACCGGACTGGAAAGCTCCTACAATGAGCAGTTCTTC. Translating it yields CASSTGLESSYNEQFF.

Note on this clone: At one boundary the junction diverges from the germline segment, which might be a read error. The chain combines TRBV5-1 with TRBJ2-5; the D is unclear. This CDR3 is 14 amino acids long. The germline V gene encodes CDR1 SGHRS and CDR2 YFSETQ. For the CDR3, the DNA is TGCGCCAGCAGCTTCTCACAAAACCAGGAGACCCAGTACTTC. Translated, it gives CASSFSQNQETQYF. The full variable domain, rest sourced from reference TRBV5-1 and TRBJ2-5, is KAGVTQTPRYLIKTRGQQVTLSCSPISGHRSVSWYQQTPGQGLQFLFEYFSETQRNKGNFPGRFSGRQFSNSRSEMNVSTLELGDSALYLCASSFSQNQETQYFGPGTRLLVL.

The chain employs TRBV2 and TRBJ1-5; TRBD1 might be the D (6 bases). This CDR3 contains 16 residues. From germline, CDR1 is SNHLY and CDR2 FYNNEI. V was cut by 6 bases and J by 5 bases, with 20 bases left in between. CDR3 region: CASRGGTPSQDQPQHF. CDR3 nucleotides: TGTGCCAGCAGGGGGGGGACACCGTCCCAGGATCAGCCCCAGCATTTT.

The CDR3, as DNA: TGTGCCAGCAGCCATAACTATGGCTACACCTTC. Translated, it gives CASSHNYGYTF. The V and J genes are TRBV6-1 and TRBJ1-2; unclear D gene. This CDR3 comprises 11 residues. From germline, CDR1 is MNHNS and CDR2 SASEGT. Trimming shortened V by 6 bases and J by 1 base, and 3 bases separated the two germline ends.

V gene TRBV2 combines with J gene TRBJ1-5; 9 bases fit TRBD1. The CDR3 is made up of 14 amino acids. CDR1 and CDR2 (germline): SNHLY, FYNNEI. V lost 4 bases, J lost 7 bases, and 5 bases stayed unmatched. CDR3: CASSVRDREQPQHF. DNA of the CDR3: TGTGCCAGCAGTGTCCGGGACAGGGAACAGCCCCAGCATTTT. The full variable domain, in which reference TRBV2 and TRBJ1-5 provide the parts outside the CDR3, is EPEVTQTPSHQVTQMGQEVILRCVPISNHLYFYWYRQILGQKVEFLVSFYNNEISEKSEIFDDQFSVERPDGSNFTLKIRSTKLEDSAMYFCASSVRDREQPQHFGDGTRLSIL.

The chain uses TRBV7-9 and TRBJ2-2; no definite D call. Germline lookup yields CDR1 SEHNR and CDR2 FQNEAQ (reference sequence). V was cut by 0 bases and J by 6 bases, with 5 bases left in between. The CDR3 consists of 13 residues. The CDR3 region is CASSLAVSGELFF. The CDR3 bases are TGTGCCAGCAGCTTAGCCGTGTCCGGGGAGCTGTTTTTT.

The chain couples TRBV7-6 to TRBJ2-3, with 7 bases that match TRBD2. Germline-derived CDR1 and CDR2 are SGHVS and FNYEAQ. V shed 4 bases and J 5 bases; nucleotides not matched to a gene: 12. CDR3 length: 16 residues. CDR3 amino acids: CASSSDAAGGLDTQYF. The CDR3 DNA reads as TGTGCCAGCAGCTCTGACGCCGCCGGGGGGTTAGATACGCAGTATTTT. Variable domain in full (rest from reference TRBV7-6 and TRBJ2-3): GAGVSQSPRYKVTKRGQDVALRCDPISGHVSLYWYRQALGQGPEFLTYFNYEAQQDKSGLPNDRFSAERPEGSISTLTIQRTEQRDSAMYRCASSSDAAGGLDTQYFGPGTRLTVL.

The rearrangement uses TRBV9 and TRBJ1-1; D is ambiguous. Trimming shortened V by 0 bases and J by 11 bases, and 23 bases separated the two germline ends. Per the germline V gene, CDR1 is SGDLS and CDR2 is YYNGEE. The CDR3 totals 16 residues. CDR3 region: CASSVEGRRLYMEAFF. The CDR3 DNA reads TGTGCCAGCAGCGTAGAAGGTCGCAGACTTTATATGGAGGCTTTCTTT.

The J gene is TRBJ1-5, the V gene TRBV7-8, with unresolved D. The CDR3 spans 17 residues. V was trimmed by 0 bases and J by 1 base, leaving 13 bases between them. The V gene's germline CDR1 is SGHVS and CDR2 FQNEAQ. The CDR3 sequence is CASSLALGGMSNQPQHF. In DNA, the CDR3 is TGTGCCAGCAGCTTAGCGCTGGGAGGGATGAGCAATCAGCCCCAGCATTTT.

This clone was observed once. The chain links TRBV5-1 to TRBJ2-4; 8 bases are a match to TRBD1. Germline lookup yields CDR1 SGHRS and CDR2 YFSETQ. The CDR3 consists of 16 residues. With V trimmed by 2 bases and J by 8 bases, 12 bases remained unmatched. The CDR3 DNA reads as TGCGCCAGCAGCTTTTTTATAGACAGGGGTGAGGACATTCAGTACTTC. Translating it yields CASSFFIDRGEDIQYF.

J is TRBJ2-7 and V is TRBV7-3; 9 bases align to TRBD1. The CDR3 length is 24 residues. Germline V gene sequence: CDR1 SGHTA, CDR2 FQGTGA. V gave up 1 base and J gave up 0 bases; unmatched junction bases: 28. The CDR3 DNA sequence: TGTGCCAGCAGCTTAAGTCCTAAACCACGTTTGGGGGACAGGGAAGGCCCCAGCTCCTACGAGCAGTACTTC. This codes for CASSLSPKPRLGDREGPSSYEQYF.

The rearrangement links TRBV19 to TRBJ2-1, with 9 bases matching TRBD1. The CDR3 length is 15 residues. Germline V gene lookup returns CDR1 LNHDA and CDR2 SQIVND (reference sequence). V shed 3 bases and J 6 bases; nucleotides not matched to a gene: 6. The CDR3 nucleotides read TGTGCCAGTAGTATGGGGACAGGGTTATTCAATGAGCAGTTCTTC. Its translation: CASSMGTGLFNEQFF.

V is TRBV15 and J is TRBJ2-3; TRBD1 agrees at 7 bases. The CDR3 contains 16 residues. V lost 2 bases to trimming and J lost 5 bases; unmatched junction nucleotides: 10. From germline, CDR1 is LNHNV and CDR2 YYDKDF (reference sequence). The CDR3: CATSRKRGQWGDTQYF. For the CDR3, the DNA is TGTGCCACCAGCAGAAAAAGGGGACAGTGGGGAGATACGCAGTATTTT.

The V call is TRBV5-1, the J call TRBJ2-1; 13 bases match TRBD2. Germline V gives CDR1 SGHRS, CDR2 YFSETQ. The CDR3 consists of 16 residues. V was pared by 4 bases and J by 4 bases, with 5 bases of the junction left unmatched. CDR3 sequence reads: CASSPGTSGDYNEQFF. DNA of the CDR3: TGCGCCAGCAGCCCAGGGACTAGCGGGGATTACAATGAGCAGTTCTTC. Variable domain in full (rest from reference TRBV5-1 and TRBJ2-1): KAGVTQTPRYLIKTRGQQVTLSCSPISGHRSVSWYQQTPGQGLQFLFEYFSETQRNKGNFPGRFSGRQFSNSRSEMNVSTLELGDSALYLCASSPGTSGDYNEQFFGPGTRLTVL.

CDR3 DNA sequence: TGTGCCAGCAGTTACATACCGGACAGGCTGAACGAGCAGTACTTC. Amino acids: CASSYIPDRLNEQYF. V usage is TRBV6-5 and J usage is TRBJ2-7; TRBD1 aligns across 7 bases. Per the germline V gene, CDR1 is MNHEY and CDR2 is SVGAGI. The ends lost 2 bases at V and 5 bases at J; junction bases unmatched: 9. This CDR3 has 15 amino acids.

The chain links TRBV4-2 to TRBJ2-2; 8 bases line up with TRBD2. There are 19 residues in the CDR3. Germline assignment: CDR1 LGHNA and CDR2 YNFKEQ. Trimming took 0 bases from V and 2 from J; bases not matched to a gene: 11. The CDR3 loop reads CASSQEEIAAGGNTGELFF. The CDR3 coding sequence is TGTGCCAGCAGCCAAGAGGAGATAGCGGCGGGGGGAAACACCGGGGAGCTGTTTTTT.

The V call is TRBV29-1, the J call TRBJ2-1; 7 bases are shared with TRBD2. The V and J ends lost 3 bases and 10 bases, in that order; junction bases with no gene match: 15. CDR1 and CDR2 from the germline V gene are SQVTM and ANQGSEA. The CDR3 is 15 amino acids. The CDR3 bases are TGCAGCGTTGACGGTGGCTCTAGCGGTAGGTGGGAGCAGTTCTTC. It specifies CSVDGGSSGRWEQFF.

The rearrangement uses TRBV18 and TRBJ1-2; no definite D call. V gave up 4 bases and J gave up 7 bases, with 22 bases separating them. The CDR3 loop spans 16 amino acids. CDR1 and CDR2 from the germline V gene are KGHSH and LQKENI. CDR3 DNA: TGTGCCAGCTCACTTGTCCTTACCGGGAGCCTAGGTGGCTACACCTTC. Protein sequence: CASSLVLTGSLGGYTF.